This entry lists 19 T cell receptor beta chains sequenced from one sample in a study of identical twins. MiXCR, run by TCRdb on the 5' RACE reads, gives a single entry per CDR3 protein. The repertoire includes roughly 200,000 distinct CDR3 sequences, less than 8% of them detected once, and less than 2% sits in the top ten. The same sample was also studied in work on yellow fever vaccine responses in identical twins.

Sequenced material: memory (CD45RO+) T cells sorted from blood. These receptors were obtained from a woman under 30 in good health.

This clonotype was detected many times. In DNA form, the CDR3 reads TGCAGTGCTGGAGGAGGGAGTCAGCCCCAGCATTTT. Its translation: CSAGGGSQPQHF. V and J are TRBV20-1 and TRBJ1-5; D remains ambiguous. V lost 5 bases and J lost 6, with 11 bases in between. Germline CDR1 is DFQATT and CDR2 is SNEGSKA (reference sequence). The CDR3 contains 12 residues.

This clonotype was counted many times. The chain joins TRBV12-3 or TRBV12-4 to TRBJ2-4, with a tentative D call TRBD2 (7 bases). V dropped 5 bases and J dropped 5 bases, with 16 bases sitting between them. This CDR3 comprises 15 residues. The CDR3 sequence: CASSPLGGAQNIQYF. The DNA for the CDR3 is TGTGCCAGCAGTCCGTTAGGGGGGGCCCAAAACATTCAGTACTTC.

The rearrangement links TRBV10-3 to TRBJ2-1; D remains ambiguous. Deletions cut 0 bases from V and 5 bases from J, with 5 bases between. This CDR3 comprises 13 residues. Germline V CDR1 and CDR2: ENHRY, SYGVKD. This CDR3 is CAISESWDNEQFF. Written as DNA, the CDR3 is TGTGCCATCAGTGAGTCCTGGGACAATGAGCAGTTCTTC.

The chain recombines TRBV5-1 with TRBJ2-1, with D perhaps TRBD1 (7 bases). Trimming shortened V by 3 bases and J by 6 bases, and 16 bases separated the two germline ends. The CDR3 is 15 residues long. Germline assignment: CDR1 SGHRS and CDR2 YFSETQ. This CDR3 reads CASSSGQAGSNEQFF. DNA for the CDR3: TGCGCCAGCAGCTCCGGACAGGCGGGGAGCAATGAGCAGTTCTTC.

The J gene is TRBJ2-1, the V gene TRBV12-3 or TRBV12-4, with D possibly TRBD2 on 5 matching bases. The CDR3 contains 15 residues. V gave up 4 bases and J gave up 0 bases, with 10 bases separating them. The CDR3 is CASSSLGSSYNEQFF. CDR3 sequence (DNA): TGTGCCAGCAGTTCACTAGGGAGCTCCTACAATGAGCAGTTCTTC.

The table lists this clonotype with many counts. The J gene is TRBJ2-7, the V gene TRBV5-5; no clear D gene. CDR1 and CDR2 (germline): SGHKS, YYEKEE (reference sequence). Trimming pared 0 bases from V and 0 bases from J, leaving 10 bases between. The CDR3 runs 15 residues. The CDR3 DNA sequence: TGTGCCAGCAGCTTGGAGCCGGTCAGCTCCTACGAGCAGTACTTC. Translation: CASSLEPVSSYEQYF. Looking up the rest from reference TRBV5-5 and TRBJ2-7 gives the full variable domain: DAGVTQSPTHLIKTRGQQVTLRCSPISGHKSVSWYQQVLGQGPQFIFQYYEKEERGRGNFPDRFSARQFPNYSSELNVNALLLGDSALYLCASSLEPVSSYEQYFGPGTRLTVT.

The sample holds many counts of this clonotype. V and J are TRBV29-1 and TRBJ2-7; 9 positions agree with TRBD1. Germline assignment: CDR1 SQVTM and CDR2 ANQGSEA. The CDR3 is 16 residues long. The V segment lost 7 bases and the J segment 5 bases; nucleotides outside the gene matches: 18. The CDR3 bases are TGCAGCGCCAAAGGGACTATGTCGGACAGGGGAAACGAGCAGTACTTC. The encoded protein is CSAKGTMSDRGNEQYF.

This chain uses TRBV5-1 with TRBJ1-5; D is perhaps TRBD1 (5 bases). The V and J ends lost 5 bases and 1 base respectively, with 13 bases between them. The germline V gene encodes CDR1 SGHRS and CDR2 YFSETQ. The length of the CDR3 is 15 residues. CDR3 in amino acids: CASSPGGDSNQPQHF. CDR3 DNA: TGCGCCAGCAGTCCCGGAGGGGACAGCAATCAGCCCCAGCATTTT.

This clonotype was counted many times. The genes are TRBV7-6 and TRBJ2-1, with D possibly being TRBD2 (5 bases). The V gene lost 3 bases and the J gene lost 8 bases, with 11 bases spanning the gap. Germline V CDR1 and CDR2: SGHVS, FNYEAQ. This CDR3 comprises 13 residues. CDR3 in DNA: TGTGCCAGCAGCTTTCGAGGGAGACATGAGCAGTTCTTC. As protein: CASSFRGRHEQFF.

The chain carries TRBV27 and TRBJ2-6; 8 nucleotides align to TRBD2. This CDR3 region has 16 residues. V trimming: 5 bases; J trimming: 3 bases; junction bases outside the gene matches: 6. CDR1 and CDR2 from the germline V gene are MNHEY and SMNVEV (reference sequence). CDR3 amino acids: CASSQRGPGGANVLTF. DNA of the CDR3: TGTGCCAGCAGTCAGCGGGGGCCAGGTGGGGCCAACGTCCTGACTTTC.

This clonotype came up many times. The genes are TRBV14 and TRBJ1-6; D is undetermined. V dropped 2 bases and J dropped 11 bases, with 10 bases sitting between them. The CDR3 loop spans 13 amino acids. The germline V gene encodes CDR1 SGHDN and CDR2 FVKESK. The CDR3 bases are TGTGCCAGCAGCCAAACTTCTAAGGCACCCCTCCACTTT. Protein product: CASSQTSKAPLHF.

The chain recombines TRBV4-2 with TRBJ2-1; 8 bases line up with TRBD2. Trimming removed 4 bases from V and 5 bases from J; junction bases left unmatched: 10. Germline loops: CDR1 LGHNA, CDR2 YNFKEQ. CDR3 length: 16 amino acids. CDR3 DNA sequence: TGTGCCAGCAGCCTCCCCCCCGGGGGGGTTAACAATGAGCAGTTCTTC. This codes for CASSLPPGGVNNEQFF.

At least ten counts were recorded for this clonotype. This chain uses TRBV9 with TRBJ2-5, with D uncertain. Trimming took 1 base from V and 5 from J, leaving 21 bases between them. This CDR3 contains 17 residues. Germline assignment: CDR1 SGDLS and CDR2 YYNGEE. As DNA, the CDR3 is TGTGCCAGCAGCGTACAGGATATGAGCCTAAACGGGGAGACCCAGTACTTC. Protein: CASSVQDMSLNGETQYF.

This clonotype was counted at least ten times. The chain has TRBV5-6 and TRBJ1-6; no reliable D call. The CDR3 extends over 15 amino acids. Deletions cut 4 bases from V and 7 bases from J, with 15 bases between. Germline CDR1 reads SGHDT; CDR2 reads YYEEEE. DNA of the CDR3: TGTGCCAGCAGCAGAGACACTCTACCAAATTCACCCCTCCACTTT. It encodes CASSRDTLPNSPLHF.

The chain uses TRBV7-2 and TRBJ2-1; possibly TRBD1 for D (6 bases). The germline V gene encodes CDR1 SGHTA and CDR2 FQGNSA. Trimming took off 1 base at V and 10 bases at J, with 14 bases between the two ends. This CDR3 region has 14 residues. The chain's CDR3 is CASSLVPRDTEQFF. Here the CDR3 DNA reads TGTGCCAGCAGCTTAGTCCCCCGGGACACCGAGCAGTTCTTC.

This clonotype was observed many times. The V call is TRBV2, the J call TRBJ2-3; 10 positions match TRBD1. This CDR3 comprises 15 residues. J gave up 4 bases and V 4 bases, and 5 bases lay outside the gene matches. Germline lookup yields CDR1 SNHLY and CDR2 FYNNEI. The CDR3 region is CASSATGGESDTQYF. Here the CDR3 DNA reads TGTGCCAGCAGTGCGACAGGGGGCGAATCAGATACGCAGTATTTT. The variable domain in full, completed from reference TRBV2 and TRBJ2-3, reads EPEVTQTPSHQVTQMGQEVILRCVPISNHLYFYWYRQILGQKVEFLVSFYNNEISEKSEIFDDQFSVERPDGSNFTLKIRSTKLEDSAMYFCASSATGGESDTQYFGPGTRLTVL.

This clonotype has more than one count but fewer than ten. The chain has TRBV14 and TRBJ2-2, with D uncertain. Germline lookup yields CDR1 SGHDN and CDR2 FVKESK. This CDR3 is 15 amino acids long. V was clipped by 3 bases and J by 6 bases, with 14 bases between them. The chain's CDR3 is CASSQEGNGAGELFF. The CDR3 DNA sequence: TGTGCCAGCAGCCAGGAAGGGAATGGCGCCGGGGAGCTGTTTTTT.

At least ten counts were recorded for this clonotype. The chain recombines TRBV7-2 with TRBJ2-3; 10 nucleotides match TRBD2. J lost 6 bases, V lost 1 base, and 7 bases had no gene match. This CDR3 comprises 16 residues. Per the germline V gene, CDR1 is SGHTA and CDR2 is FQGNSA. The CDR3 loop reads CASSLEAAGGPDTQYF. In DNA, the CDR3 is TGTGCCAGCAGCTTAGAGGCAGCGGGGGGGCCGGATACGCAGTATTTT.

This sequence joins TRBV2 and TRBJ2-3; D unresolved. CDR1 is SNHLY and CDR2 is FYNNEI in the germline V gene. Trimming left V 7 bases short and J 5 bases short, with 4 bases between. This CDR3 is 10 amino acids long. CDR3 sequence (DNA): TGTGCCAGCAATGGAGATACGCAGTATTTT. Protein: CASNGDTQYF.